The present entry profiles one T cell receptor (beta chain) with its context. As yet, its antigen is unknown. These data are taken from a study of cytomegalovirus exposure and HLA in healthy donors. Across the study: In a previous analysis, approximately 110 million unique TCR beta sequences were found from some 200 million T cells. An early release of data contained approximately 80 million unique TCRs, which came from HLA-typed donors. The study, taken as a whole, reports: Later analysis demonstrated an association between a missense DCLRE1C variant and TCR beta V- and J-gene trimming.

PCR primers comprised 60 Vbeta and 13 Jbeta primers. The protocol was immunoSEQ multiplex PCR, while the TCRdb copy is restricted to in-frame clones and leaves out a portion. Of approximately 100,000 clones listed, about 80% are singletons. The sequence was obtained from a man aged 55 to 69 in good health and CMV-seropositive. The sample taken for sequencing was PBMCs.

The CDR3 DNA reads TGTGCCAGCAGTCCACGGGGGGCGGCGGGTTTCTACGAGCAGTACTTC. Amino acid sequence: CASSPRGAAGFYEQYF. The chain carries TRBV28 and TRBJ2-7; D may be TRBD2 (7 bases). Germline V gene data show CDR1 as MDHEN and CDR2 as SYDVKM. There are 16 residues in the CDR3. The ends were cut back, 5 bases at V and 3 bases at J, with 20 bases in the middle.